One sample yielded the 6 T cell receptor beta chains listed below, sequenced in a study of T and B cells in COVID-19 patients. BIOMED2 TRB-A/B primer pools were used in multiplex TRB PCR. TCRdb reprocessed the multiplex PCR reads via MiXCR and lists one record per CDR3 protein. The sample shows 23,000 or so distinct CDR3 sequences, over 25% of them seen only once. Each TRB amplification used roughly 250-550 ng of genomic DNA from blood. Sequencing was carried out using blood. These receptors were collected from a human donor who had recovered from COVID-19.

In this sample, this clonotype turned up a few times. The chain recombines TRBV5-6 with TRBJ1-2; the D is unclear. CDR3 length: 11 residues. Trimming removed 0 bases at V and 8 bases at J, with 5 bases between. Germline CDR1 SGHDT, CDR2 YYEEEE. The CDR3 is CASSLGYGYTF. CDR3 nucleotide sequence: TGTGCCAGCAGCTTGGGTTACGGCTACACCTTC.

The V and J genes are TRBV30 and TRBJ1-4, with D possibly TRBD1 on 5 matching bases. This CDR3 is built from 19 residues. The V end lost 3 bases, the J end lost 12 bases, and 35 bases lay between the germline ends. The germline V gene has CDR1 GTSNPN and CDR2 SVGIG (reference sequence). The CDR3 sequence is CAWSLLSPGTGALMKELFF. The CDR3 DNA follows: TGTGCCTGGAGCCTCCTGAGTCCCGGGACGGGAGCCTTAATGAAGGAACTGTTTTTT.

Concerning this clonotype: This clone may be a read error of a much larger clone one base away. The chain combines TRBV6-1 with TRBJ2-2; D ambiguous. CDR1 is MNHNS and CDR2 is SASEGT in the germline V gene. The CDR3 is made up of 15 amino acids. CDR3 protein: CANSPRTANTGELFF. DNA for the CDR3: TGTGCCAACAGTCCCCGGACGGCGAACACCGGGGAGCTGTTTTTT.

This clonotype was seen many times. The rearrangement uses TRBV27 and TRBJ1-6; perhaps TRBD1 as D (5 bases). This CDR3 contains 16 residues. V lost 0 bases to trimming and J lost 7 bases, with 13 bases between them. CDR1 and CDR2 from the germline V gene are MNHEY and SMNVEV (reference sequence). The CDR3: CASSLSQGVGNSPLHF. CDR3 nucleotide sequence: TGTGCCAGCAGTTTATCCCAGGGCGTTGGAAATTCACCCCTCCACTTT.

On this clonotype itself: A single base separates this from a much larger clone, so it may be a read error. V gene TRBV11-1 combines with J gene TRBJ2-7; no definite D call. In germline, CDR1 is SGHAT, CDR2 FQDESV (reference sequence). The CDR3 loop spans 14 amino acids. The V and J ends lost 5 bases and 1 base respectively, with 12 bases between them. CDR3 DNA: TGTGCCAGCAGCCCCCCCGGCAGTTCCTACGAGCAGTACTTC. It yields the protein CASSPPGSSYEQYF. The whole variable domain, remainder taken from reference TRBV11-1 and TRBJ2-7, is EAEVAQSPRYKITEKSQAVAFWCDPISGHATLYWYRQILGQGPELLVQFQDESVVDDSQLPKDRFSAERLKGVDSTLKIQPAELGDSAMYLCASSPPGSSYEQYFGPGTRLTVT.

V gene TRBV7-9 combines with J gene TRBJ1-5; 10 bases match TRBD1. CDR1 SEHNR and CDR2 FQNEAQ come from the germline V gene (reference sequence). The length of the CDR3 is 16 residues. Trimming took 0 bases from V and 4 from J; bases not matched to a gene: 3. CDR3 protein: CASSLALGQGNQPQHF. The CDR3 region has the DNA TGTGCCAGCAGCTTAGCGTTGGGACAGGGGAATCAGCCCCAGCATTTT.